These 25 T cell receptor beta chains originate from one sample sequenced in a study of blood T cell repertoires in COVID-19. The assay was immunoSEQ multiplex PCR, and TCRdb's table has in-frame clones only and misses some. This table has about 140,000 clones, more than 75% appearing once. Specimen: peripheral blood. These receptors were obtained from a woman aged 80 or over with acute or convalescent COVID-19.

This chain links TRBV29-1 with TRBJ1-1; possibly TRBD1 for D (5 bases). Germline CDR1 reads SQVTM; CDR2 reads ANQGSEA. V dropped 7 bases and J dropped 1 base, with 10 bases sitting between them. This CDR3 is 12 amino acids long. The CDR3 region is CSATGQNTEAFF. The CDR3 DNA sequence: TGCAGCGCTACCGGACAGAACACTGAAGCTTTCTTT.

This clone turned up a few times. The J gene is TRBJ1-2, the V gene TRBV19; 10 bases are a match to TRBD1. From germline, CDR1 is LNHDA and CDR2 SQIVND (reference sequence). Germline trimming cut 5 bases from V and 7 bases from J; bases unmatched to any gene: 10. This CDR3 has 15 residues. The chain's CDR3 is CASSVTGQGLVGYTF. For the CDR3, the DNA is TGTGCCAGTAGTGTAACGGGACAGGGGCTCGTTGGCTACACCTTC.

The chain has TRBV30 and TRBJ2-7, with TRBD2 matching over 10 bases. The V gene end was trimmed by 3 bases and the J gene end by 4 bases; junction bases not matched to a gene: 3. CDR1 and CDR2 from the germline V gene are GTSNPN and SVGIG (reference sequence). The CDR3 has 13 amino acids. The CDR3 reads CAWRASGSYEQYF. Written as DNA, the CDR3 is TGTGCCTGGAGGGCTAGCGGGAGTTACGAGCAGTACTTC.

The chain has TRBV3-1 (or the pseudogene TRBV3-2) and TRBJ1-2; D might be TRBD1 (6 bases). The CDR3 covers 15 residues. Trimming removed 4 bases at V and 0 bases at J, with 12 bases between. Germline V lookup: CDR1 LGHDT, CDR2 YNNKEL (reference sequence). CDR3 region: CASSPGGGPNYGYTF. CDR3 coding DNA: TGTGCCAGCAGCCCCGGGGGGGGGCCTAACTATGGCTACACCTTC.

The rearrangement joins TRBV5-4 to TRBJ2-1; 8 nucleotides line up with TRBD1. The junction had 11 bases not matched to a gene; V was cut back by 5 bases and J by 7 bases. The CDR3 covers 15 residues. CDR1 SGHNT and CDR2 YYREEE come from the germline V gene (reference sequence). CDR3 sequence: CASSYGQGSQNEQFF. The CDR3 bases are TGTGCCAGCAGTTACGGACAGGGAAGTCAGAATGAGCAGTTCTTC. The complete variable domain, with remaining parts taken from reference TRBV5-4 and TRBJ2-1, reads ETGVTQSPTHLIKTRGQQVTLRCSSQSGHNTVSWYQQALGQGPQFIFQYYREEENGRGNFPPRFSGLQFPNYSSELNVNALELDDSALYLCASSYGQGSQNEQFFGPGTRLTVL.

CDR3 in DNA: TGTGCCAGCAGTCCTCTGGTAGCGGGAGTAGATGAGCAGTACTTC. Its translation: CASSPLVAGVDEQYF. The rearrangement joins TRBV2 to TRBJ2-7; 9 bases are shared with TRBD2. CDR1 is SNHLY, CDR2 FYNNEI, per germline. The CDR3 loop spans 15 amino acids. Trimming cost V 5 bases and J 7 bases; bases outside gene matches: 12.

In this sample, this clone turned up once. The V call is TRBV6-4, the J call TRBJ2-7, with 9 positions matching TRBD2. V shed 1 base and J 3 bases; nucleotides not matched to a gene: 4. In germline, CDR1 is MRHNA, CDR2 SNTAGT. This CDR3 spans 15 amino acids. The CDR3 loop is CASSDWRGGFYEQYF. Here the CDR3 DNA reads TGTGCCAGCAGTGACTGGCGGGGGGGGTTCTACGAGCAGTACTTC.

The chain employs TRBV5-1 and TRBJ2-5; 7 bases align to TRBD1. Germline CDR1 reads SGHRS; CDR2 reads YFSETQ. With 4 bases clipped from V and 1 base from J, the junction kept 7 bases outside the gene matches. This CDR3 has 15 amino acids. The CDR3 protein is CASSLSGTAQETQYF. Here the CDR3 DNA reads TGCGCCAGCAGCCTCTCAGGGACAGCCCAAGAGACCCAGTACTTC.

The count of this clone is one. The rearrangement uses TRBV10-1 and TRBJ2-1; tentatively, D is TRBD1 (6 bases). The CDR3 extends over 16 amino acids. Germline lookup yields CDR1 WNHNN and CDR2 SYGVQD (reference sequence). The V and J ends lost 5 bases and 0 bases respectively, with 14 bases between them. The CDR3 reads CASSQQGGSSYNEQFF. CDR3 sequence (DNA): TGCGCCAGCAGTCAGCAAGGGGGAAGCTCCTACAATGAGCAGTTCTTC.

The CDR3 DNA is TGTGCCTCCAGTCAGGATTCCGAGCAGTTCTTC. Translation gives CASSQDSEQFF. The V and J genes are TRBV30 and TRBJ2-1; no clear D. The CDR3 totals 11 residues. With 7 bases removed from V and 10 bases from J, the gap between germline ends came to 14 bases. Germline loops: CDR1 GTSNPN, CDR2 SVGIG (reference sequence).

The chain has TRBV5-1 and TRBJ2-2; the D is unclear. The germline V gene encodes CDR1 SGHRS and CDR2 YFSETQ. Trimming shortened V by 0 bases and J by 0 bases, and 9 bases separated the two germline ends. The CDR3 is 16 amino acids. CDR3 protein: CASSLAASTNTGELFF. The CDR3 coding sequence is TGCGCCAGCAGCTTGGCTGCTTCTACGAACACCGGGGAGCTGTTTTTT.

This clone was detected once. The chain recombines TRBV6-6 with TRBJ1-1; 8 bases map to TRBD1. The CDR3 runs to 16 residues. V was clipped by 4 bases and J by 2 bases; unmatched bases: 9. Germline CDR1 reads MNHNY; CDR2 reads SVGAGI (reference sequence). CDR3 sequence (DNA): TGTGCCAGCAGTTTGCCCTTAGGGACAGGAAACACTGAAGCTTTCTTT. It yields the protein CASSLPLGTGNTEAFF.

This rearrangement joins TRBV28 to TRBJ1-2; 7 bases are shared with TRBD1. Germline-derived CDR1 and CDR2 are MDHEN and SYDVKM. This CDR3 comprises 15 residues. Trimming at V came to 6 bases and at J to 10 bases, leaving 17 bases not matched to a gene. The CDR3 loop reads CASSREPGQSSPYTF. CDR3 nucleotide sequence: TGTGCCAGCAGCCGAGAACCGGGACAGAGCTCCCCCTACACCTTC.

V gene TRBV30 combines with J gene TRBJ2-3, with 7 positions matching TRBD1. The germline gives CDR1 GTSNPN, CDR2 SVGIG (reference sequence). Trimming at V came to 0 bases and at J to 5 bases, leaving 5 bases not matched to a gene. The CDR3 loop spans 14 amino acids. CDR3 region: CAWSVQQGLDTQYF. The CDR3 DNA reads as TGTGCCTGGAGTGTACAACAGGGGTTAGATACGCAGTATTTT.

V is TRBV11-2 and J is TRBJ2-7; possible D gene TRBD1, 5 bases. The V gene's germline CDR1 is SGHAT and CDR2 FQNNGV. The CDR3 spans 14 residues. V was cut by 3 bases and J by 2 bases, with 11 bases left in between. The CDR3 region is CASSLYDSTYEQYF. CDR3 DNA: TGTGCCAGCAGCTTGTACGACAGCACCTACGAGCAGTACTTC. Together with reference TRBV11-2 and TRBJ2-7, the CDR3 gives the full variable domain: EAGVAQSPRYKIIEKRQSVAFWCNPISGHATLYWYQQILGQGPKLLIQFQNNGVVDDSQLPKDRFSAERLKGVDSTLKIQPAKLEDSAVYLCASSLYDSTYEQYFGPGTRLTVT.

This chain uses TRBV30 with TRBJ1-1, with D unresolved. Germline V CDR1 and CDR2: GTSNPN, SVGIG (reference sequence). There are 11 residues in the CDR3. The CDR3 DNA sequence: TGTGTTCTGGAGAGGAACACTGAAGCTTTCTTT. It yields the protein CVLERNTEAFF.

The chain couples TRBV24-1 to TRBJ1-4; D remains ambiguous. V lost 0 bases and J lost 0, with 13 bases in between. Per germline, CDR1 KGHDR and CDR2 SFDVKD. The CDR3 length is 18 residues. CDR3 in DNA: TGTGCCACCAGTGATTTGGAGGGTAGGTCTGCAACTAATGAAAAACTGTTTTTT. It translates to CATSDLEGRSATNEKLFF.

This chain connects TRBV28 to TRBJ1-6; TRBD1 aligns across 8 bases. Germline V CDR1 and CDR2: MDHEN, SYDVKM. V lost 2 bases and J lost 9; bases outside the gene matches: 3. The CDR3 totals 14 residues. The CDR3 reads CASSLGQGVSPLHF. The DNA for the CDR3 is TGTGCCAGCAGTTTAGGACAGGGCGTTTCACCCCTCCACTTT.

A few counts support this clone. The chain has TRBV7-2 and TRBJ2-5, with D maybe TRBD2 (5 bases). The length of the CDR3 is 14 residues. Germline CDR1 SGHTA, CDR2 FQGNSA. V was shortened by 3 bases and J by 1 base, with 9 bases between the two germline ends. DNA for the CDR3: TGTGCCAGCAGCTTCCGGGGATTCCAAGAGACCCAGTACTTC. Translated: CASSFRGFQETQYF.

This chain uses TRBV28 with TRBJ1-2; 7 nucleotides line up with TRBD1. V shed 7 bases, J shed 4 bases, and the junction held 9 bases outside the gene matches. Germline CDR1 reads MDHEN; CDR2 reads SYDVKM. CDR3 length equals 14 residues. The CDR3 DNA follows: TGTGCCAGCACGGGCCGGACAGGAAGCTATGGCTACACCTTC. Translation: CASTGRTGSYGYTF.

This clone was observed a single time. The V gene is TRBV3-1 (or the pseudogene TRBV3-2), the J gene TRBJ1-2, with D maybe TRBD1 (5 bases). The germline gives CDR1 LGHDT, CDR2 YNNKEL (reference sequence). Trimming cost V 1 base and J 8 bases, with 20 bases left between them. The CDR3 extends over 16 amino acids. The CDR3 region is CASSQAVTARASGYTF. CDR3 bases: TGTGCCAGCAGCCAAGCGGTGACAGCGAGAGCGTCGGGCTACACCTTC.

The V and J genes are TRBV11-2 and TRBJ2-1, with 8 bases fitting TRBD1. V lost 5 bases to trimming and J lost 3 bases; unmatched junction nucleotides: 6. Germline CDR1 is SGHAT and CDR2 is FQNNGV. This CDR3 has 15 residues. The CDR3, as DNA: TGTGCCAGCAGCCCCACAGGGGGAATCTACAATGAGCAGTTCTTC. Translating it yields CASSPTGGIYNEQFF.

DNA of the CDR3: TGTGCCAGCAGCTCCCTTGGGGGGTACAATGAGCAGTTCTTC. Its protein product is CASSSLGGYNEQFF. The gene calls are TRBV5-8 and TRBJ2-1; the D gene is possibly TRBD2 (6 bases). This CDR3 is built from 14 residues. Trimming pared 3 bases from V and 4 bases from J, leaving 11 bases between. From germline, CDR1 is SGHTS and CDR2 YDEGEE.

This rearrangement joins TRBV7-6 to TRBJ2-1, with TRBD2 matching 9 bases. This CDR3 is 14 amino acids long. CDR1 and CDR2 from the germline V gene are SGHVS and FNYEAQ. J lost 9 bases, V lost 3 bases, and 6 bases had no gene match. The CDR3 DNA is TGTGCCAGCAGCTTGGGGCGGGGGGGCAGTGAGCAGTTCTTC. The encoded protein is CASSLGRGGSEQFF. The full variable domain, its missing parts supplied by reference TRBV7-6 and TRBJ2-1, is GAGVSQSPRYKVTKRGQDVALRCDPISGHVSLYWYRQALGQGPEFLTYFNYEAQQDKSGLPNDRFSAERPEGSISTLTIQRTEQRDSAMYRCASSLGRGGSEQFFGPGTRLTVL.

The chain recombines TRBV11-2 with TRBJ1-2; D is possibly TRBD1 (5 bases). With 5 bases removed from V and 4 bases from J, the gap between germline ends came to 14 bases. Germline CDR1 and CDR2: SGHAT and FQNNGV. The CDR3 is 14 residues long. The CDR3 sequence is CASSTLGTFYGYTF. In nucleotides, the CDR3 is TGTGCCAGCAGCACGCTGGGGACTTTCTATGGCTACACCTTC.